The count of the clone carrying this T cell receptor (beta chain) is one. Its specificity is unknown. The primer mix had 60 Vbeta and 13 Jbeta primers. Repertoires were generated with immunoSEQ multiplex PCR, while TCRdb's copy carries only in-frame clones and drops some. The profile shows about 200,000 clones, over 80% of them singletons. Trimming left V 4 bases short and J 7 bases short, with 12 bases between. Germline V gene sequence: CDR1 SGHKS, CDR2 YYEKEE (reference sequence). The CDR3 runs to 12 residues. These data are taken from a study of cytomegalovirus exposure and HLA in healthy donors. Study findings and constraints: CMV antigen specificity was confirmed in vitro for three CMV-associated chains. In a later analysis, the majority of CMV-associated beta chains seemingly showed HLA restriction.

The TCR originated in a boy aged 2 to 10 in good health and CMV-seronegative. The chain is built from TRBV5-5 and TRBJ2-7; the D gene is possibly TRBD2 (6 bases). Sequencing was carried out using PBMCs. The CDR3 DNA reads TGTGCCAGCAGCAAATACCGGGGGGAGCAGTACTTC. It encodes CASSKYRGEQYF.